These 27 T cell receptor beta chains share one sample of origin, sequenced in a study of neurological immune-mediated disorders. TCRdb redid the calling of the 5' RACE reads with MiXCR, one entry per CDR3 protein. The table lists some 46,000 distinct CDR3 sequences, approximately 10% of them singletons. The sample taken for sequencing was PBMCs. Receptor source: a man aged 70 or older with HTLV-1-associated myelopathy (HAM/TSP).

This clonotype has ten or more counts. This chain links TRBV6-1 with TRBJ2-2; 8 nucleotides line up with TRBD1. The CDR3 is made up of 16 amino acids. J gave up 2 bases and V 6 bases, and 8 bases lay outside the gene matches. Germline V gives CDR1 MNHNS, CDR2 SASEGT. The CDR3 spells CASRTGQASNTGELFF. Written as DNA, the CDR3 is TGTGCCAGCAGGACGGGACAGGCCTCAAACACCGGGGAGCTGTTTTTT.

This clonotype was counted ten times or more. V usage is TRBV15 and J usage is TRBJ2-1, with D tentatively TRBD1 (6 bases). The CDR3 sequence is 14 residues long. Trimming took 1 base from V and 7 from J, leaving 11 bases between them. The germline V gene encodes CDR1 LNHNV and CDR2 YYDKDF (reference sequence). The CDR3 nucleotides read TGTGCCACCAGCAGAGGACAGGCTCTGAATGAGCAGTTCTTC. This gives the protein CATSRGQALNEQFF. Combining the CDR3 with reference TRBV15 and TRBJ2-1 gives the whole variable domain DAMVIQNPRYQVTQFGKPVTLSCSQTLNHNVMYWYQQKSSQAPKLLFHYYDKDFNNEADTPDNFQSRRPNTSFCFLDIRSPGLGDTAMYLCATSRGQALNEQFFGPGTRLTVL.

The gene calls are TRBV7-2 and TRBJ1-1; 7 bases map to TRBD1. Germline-derived CDR1 and CDR2 are SGHTA and FQGNSA. This CDR3 comprises 13 residues. The J segment lost 5 bases and the V segment lost 8 bases, leaving 8 bases of the junction unmatched. The DNA for the CDR3 is TGTGCCAGCGCCTTACAGGGGACGACTGAAGCTTTCTTT. Protein product: CASALQGTTEAFF.

This clonotype has a count of ten or more. The chain links TRBV20-1 to TRBJ2-3; D call uncertain. V dropped 4 bases and J dropped 0 bases, with 11 bases sitting between them. Per the germline V gene, CDR1 is DFQATT and CDR2 is SNEGSKA (reference sequence). The CDR3 is made up of 14 amino acids. The CDR3 reads CSANRRSSTDTQYF. The CDR3 coding sequence is TGCAGTGCTAACCGCAGGTCTAGCACAGATACGCAGTATTTT.

This clonotype was seen many times. This rearrangement joins TRBV24-1 to TRBJ2-1; 14 bases align to TRBD2. The germline gives CDR1 KGHDR, CDR2 SFDVKD. J gave up 8 bases and V 4 bases, and 6 bases lay outside the gene matches. CDR3 length: 16 amino acids. The CDR3 is CATSDPGLAGEHEQFF. CDR3 nucleotide sequence: TGTGCCACCAGTGACCCGGGACTAGCGGGAGAGCATGAGCAGTTCTTC.

This clonotype was counted ten times or more. This chain joins TRBV28 and TRBJ1-5; 9 positions match TRBD1. The CDR3 has 14 amino acids. Per germline, CDR1 MDHEN and CDR2 SYDVKM. V shed 6 bases and J 7 bases; nucleotides not matched to a gene: 7. This CDR3 reads CASSRYRGRQPQHF. For the CDR3, the DNA is TGTGCCAGCAGCAGATACAGGGGGCGGCAGCCCCAGCATTTT. The variable domain in full, with the rest retrieved from reference TRBV28 and TRBJ1-5, is DVKVTQSSRYLVKRTGEKVFLECVQDMDHENMFWYRQDPGLGLRLIYFSYDVKMKEKGDIPEGYSVSREKKERFSLILESASTNQTSMYLCASSRYRGRQPQHFGDGTRLSIL.

The genes are TRBV4-2 and TRBJ2-3; D unresolved. This CDR3 has 14 residues. Germline V gives CDR1 LGHNA, CDR2 YNFKEQ. Trimming shortened V by 1 base and J by 0 bases, and 5 bases separated the two germline ends. The CDR3 DNA is TGTGCCAGCAGCCAAGGGGTTAGCACAGATACGCAGTATTTT. The encoded protein is CASSQGVSTDTQYF.

The rearrangement joins TRBV4-2 to TRBJ2-1; weak D call: TRBD1 (6 bases). Deletions cut 1 base from V and 7 bases from J, with 14 bases between. The CDR3 is 15 residues long. Germline CDR1 LGHNA, CDR2 YNFKEQ. In DNA, the CDR3 is TGTGCCAGCAGCCAAGCAATCTTACAGGGAAATGAGCAGTTCTTC. Amino acid sequence: CASSQAILQGNEQFF.

By sample share, this clonotype is large. V gene TRBV24-1 combines with J gene TRBJ2-7, with D possibly matching TRBD1 (6 bases). CDR1 is KGHDR and CDR2 is SFDVKD in the germline V gene. CDR3 length equals 15 residues. V shed 4 bases and J shed 5 bases, with 17 bases lying between them. The chain's CDR3 is CATSDGTGQVDEQYF. The DNA of the CDR3 is TGTGCCACCAGTGACGGTACAGGGCAAGTCGACGAGCAGTACTTC.

This clonotype occurred many times. CDR3 in DNA: TGTGCCAGCTCAGAGACAGGGCCAACCTACGAGCAGTACTTC. Protein: CASSETGPTYEQYF. The chain recombines TRBV12-3 or TRBV12-4 with TRBJ2-7; 7 nucleotides line up with TRBD1. The CDR3 totals 14 residues. V shed 8 bases, J shed 2 bases, and the junction held 9 bases outside the gene matches.

This clonotype has ten or more counts. The genes are TRBV12-3 or TRBV12-4 and TRBJ2-3; no definite D call. This CDR3 contains 15 residues. The ends were cut back, 3 bases at V and 2 bases at J, with 12 bases in the middle. In DNA, the CDR3 is TGTGCCAGCAGTTTTTCCAGGACGTACACAGATACGCAGTATTTT. It encodes CASSFSRTYTDTQYF.

This clonotype was counted ten times or more. The rearrangement uses TRBV5-1 and TRBJ1-1; D gene ambiguous. CDR3 size: 16 residues. V was clipped by 0 bases and J by 1 base, with 13 bases between them. Germline loops: CDR1 SGHRS, CDR2 YFSETQ. CDR3 nucleotide sequence: TGCGCCAGCAGCTTGGTTCTGCAGGCCTCGAACACTGAAGCTTTCTTT. It is translated as CASSLVLQASNTEAFF.

This clonotype was counted ten times or more. The chain couples TRBV7-3 to TRBJ2-1, with D perhaps assigned TRBD1 or TRBD2 (6 bases each). The CDR3 contains 14 residues. The germline V gene encodes CDR1 SGHTA and CDR2 FQGTGA. The V and J ends lost 1 base and 5 bases respectively, with 9 bases between them. The CDR3 sequence is CASSLSGGHNEQFF. CDR3 nucleotide sequence: TGTGCCAGCAGCTTAAGTGGGGGGCACAATGAGCAGTTCTTC.

Ten or more counts support this clonotype. The chain couples TRBV6-2 or TRBV6-3 to TRBJ2-7; D unclear. The CDR3 extends over 15 amino acids. Trimming took off 2 bases at V and 3 bases at J, with 14 bases between the two ends. The germline V gene encodes CDR1 MNHEY and CDR2 SVGEGT. DNA for the CDR3: TGTGCCAGCAGTTACCCTCGCCTAAATATCTACGAGCAGTACTTC. It specifies CASSYPRLNIYEQYF.

This clonotype showed up many times. The chain employs TRBV10-3 and TRBJ2-3, with 12 bases identical to TRBD2. With 11 bases clipped from V and 6 bases from J, the junction kept 9 bases outside the gene matches. CDR1 and CDR2 (germline): ENHRY, SYGVKD. The CDR3 has 14 amino acids. The CDR3 reads CAAGTSGSRDTQYF. CDR3 nucleotide sequence: TGTGCCGCTGGGACTAGCGGGTCCCGGGATACGCAGTATTTT.

This clonotype was counted many times. The chain employs TRBV20-1 and TRBJ2-1; 10 bases line up with TRBD2. V lost 4 bases and J lost 1; bases outside the gene matches: 10. This CDR3 is built from 17 residues. The V gene's germline CDR1 is DFQATT and CDR2 SNEGSKA (reference sequence). CDR3 residues: CSAKSLAGEGSYNEQFF. The CDR3 DNA sequence: TGCAGTGCTAAGAGTCTAGCGGGAGAAGGGTCCTACAATGAGCAGTTCTTC.

This clonotype has ten or more counts. The chain is built from TRBV20-1 and TRBJ1-2, with 8 bases matching TRBD1. The CDR3 spans 14 residues. Germline CDR1 and CDR2: DFQATT and SNEGSKA (reference sequence). J lost 3 bases, V lost 3 bases, and 6 bases had no gene match. CDR3 DNA: TGCAGTGCTAGCGATCCGGACAGGGACTATGGCTACACCTTC. Protein product: CSASDPDRDYGYTF.

The chain couples TRBV5-1 to TRBJ2-7, with TRBD2 identical over 7 bases. Germline assignment: CDR1 SGHRS and CDR2 YFSETQ. The CDR3 totals 15 residues. V was pared by 0 bases and J by 0 bases, with 3 bases of the junction left unmatched. Written as DNA, the CDR3 is TGCGCCAGCAGCTTGGTGGCGGGGGACTCCTACGAGCAGTACTTC. It codes for CASSLVAGDSYEQYF.

The chain has TRBV20-1 and TRBJ1-1; D gene ambiguous. The CDR3 sequence is 11 residues long. Germline CDR1 DFQATT, CDR2 SNEGSKA (reference sequence). V was cut by 4 bases and J by 5 bases, with 8 bases left in between. Here the CDR3 DNA reads TGCAGTGCTACTCATCAGACTGAAGCTTTCTTT. Its protein product is CSATHQTEAFF.

This clonotype has a count of ten or more. The rearrangement joins TRBV6-2 or TRBV6-3 to TRBJ2-7; a possible D gene is TRBD1 (6 bases). Per germline, CDR1 MNHEY and CDR2 SVGEGT. This CDR3 contains 14 residues. V was pared by 6 bases and J by 3 bases, with 15 bases between. Here the CDR3 DNA reads TGTGCCAGCAGCCCCAGGGGATCCCGCTACGAGCAGTACTTC. This translates into CASSPRGSRYEQYF.

This clonotype was detected many times. The chain has TRBV4-3 and TRBJ2-1; 8 bases are shared with TRBD1. CDR1 and CDR2 from the germline V gene are LGHNA and YSLEER. CDR3 length: 23 residues. Trimming at V came to 4 bases and at J to 0 bases, leaving 26 bases not matched to a gene. The CDR3 nucleotides are TGCGCCAGCAGCCCAAGGGGCAGGGGGCGTACCCAGGATTGGCGGTCCTCCTACAATGAGCAGTTCTTC. As protein: CASSPRGRGRTQDWRSSYNEQFF.

This clonotype has at least ten counts. The CDR3 DNA reads TGCAGTGCTAGAGATTACCGCGGGAGGTCCTACGAGCAGTACTTC. It is translated as CSARDYRGRSYEQYF. The V gene is TRBV20-1, the J gene TRBJ2-7; the match to TRBD2 covers 8 bases. V shed 0 bases, J shed 1 base, and the junction held 5 bases outside the gene matches. Germline V lookup: CDR1 DFQATT, CDR2 SNEGSKA (reference sequence). This CDR3 comprises 15 residues.

This clonotype was counted ten times or more. The chain is built from TRBV24-1 and TRBJ2-3; a possible D gene is TRBD1 (5 bases). V was pared by 5 bases and J by 10 bases, with 18 bases between. Germline CDR1 reads KGHDR; CDR2 reads SFDVKD. The CDR3 spans 14 residues. The CDR3 DNA follows: TGTGCCACCAGTGGCCCACAGGCTTTGGGTGCGCAGTATTTT. Translated, it gives CATSGPQALGAQYF.

The gene calls are TRBV27 and TRBJ2-6; 9 positions agree with TRBD1. The CDR3 length is 19 residues. Germline V lookup: CDR1 MNHEY, CDR2 SMNVEV (reference sequence). V gave up 2 bases and J gave up 2 bases; unmatched junction bases: 10. CDR3 region: CASSLSGTGYRAGANVLTF. The CDR3 DNA reads TGTGCCAGCAGTTTAAGCGGGACAGGGTATCGGGCTGGGGCCAACGTCCTGACTTTC.

This clonotype came up many times. The chain recombines TRBV7-2 with TRBJ2-2; tentative D call: TRBD1 (6 bases). Deletions cut 4 bases from V and 5 bases from J, with 14 bases between. The CDR3 consists of 15 residues. The germline gives CDR1 SGHTA, CDR2 FQGNSA. The CDR3 DNA reads as TGTGCCAGCAGCTCTAACCCCAGGGGAACCGGGGAGCTGTTTTTT. This codes for CASSSNPRGTGELFF.

In its sample, this clonotype was seen many times. This rearrangement joins TRBV5-5 to TRBJ2-7, with D possibly TRBD1 on 6 matching bases. V lost 7 bases and J lost 4, with 15 bases in between. Looked up from germline, CDR1 is SGHKS and CDR2 is YYEKEE (reference sequence). The CDR3 loop spans 13 amino acids. This chain's CDR3 is CASLGQSIYEQYF. CDR3 nucleotides: TGTGCCAGCCTTGGACAGAGCATTTACGAGCAGTACTTC.

This clonotype was seen at least ten times. V usage is TRBV7-2 and J usage is TRBJ1-3; 9 nucleotides agree with TRBD1. V was pared by 7 bases and J by 4 bases, with 8 bases of the junction left unmatched. The germline V gene has CDR1 SGHTA and CDR2 FQGNSA. The CDR3 consists of 15 residues. DNA for the CDR3: TGTGCCAGCATCCTGGGGACAGGGTACGGAAACACCATATATTTT. It yields the protein CASILGTGYGNTIYF.